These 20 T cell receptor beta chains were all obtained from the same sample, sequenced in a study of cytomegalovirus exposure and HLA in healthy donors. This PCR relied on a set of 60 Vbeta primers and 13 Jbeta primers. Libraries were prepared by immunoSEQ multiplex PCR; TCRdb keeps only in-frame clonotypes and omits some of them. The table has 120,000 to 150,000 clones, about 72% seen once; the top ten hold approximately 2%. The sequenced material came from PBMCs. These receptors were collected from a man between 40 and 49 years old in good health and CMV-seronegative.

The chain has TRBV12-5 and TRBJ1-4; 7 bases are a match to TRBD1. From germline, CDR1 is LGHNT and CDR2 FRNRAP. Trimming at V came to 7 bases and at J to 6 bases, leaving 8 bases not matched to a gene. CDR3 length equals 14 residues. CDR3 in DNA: TGTGCTAGTGCACGACAGGGACCAGATGAAAAACTGTTTTTT. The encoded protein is CASARQGPDEKLFF.

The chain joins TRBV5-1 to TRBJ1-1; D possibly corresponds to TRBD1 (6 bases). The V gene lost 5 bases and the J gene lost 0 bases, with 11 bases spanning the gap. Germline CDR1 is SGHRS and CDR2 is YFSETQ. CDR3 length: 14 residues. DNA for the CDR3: TGCGCCAGCAGTCTAGACAGGCTGAACACTGAAGCTTTCTTT. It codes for CASSLDRLNTEAFF. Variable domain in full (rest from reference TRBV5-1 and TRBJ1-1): KAGVTQTPRYLIKTRGQQVTLSCSPISGHRSVSWYQQTPGQGLQFLFEYFSETQRNKGNFPGRFSGRQFSNSRSEMNVSTLELGDSALYLCASSLDRLNTEAFFGQGTRLTVV.

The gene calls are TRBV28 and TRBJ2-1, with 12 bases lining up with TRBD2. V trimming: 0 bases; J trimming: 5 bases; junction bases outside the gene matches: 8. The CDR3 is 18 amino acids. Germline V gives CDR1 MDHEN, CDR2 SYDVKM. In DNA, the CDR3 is TGTGCCAGCAGTTTATGGCGACTAGCGGGAGTAGTAAACAATGAGCAGTTCTTC. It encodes CASSLWRLAGVVNNEQFF.

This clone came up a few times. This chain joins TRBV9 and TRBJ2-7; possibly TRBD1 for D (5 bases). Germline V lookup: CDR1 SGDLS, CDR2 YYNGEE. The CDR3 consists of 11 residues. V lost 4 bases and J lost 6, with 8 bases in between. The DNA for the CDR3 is TGTGCCAGCAGCTCTGGGGCCGAGCAGTACTTC. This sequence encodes CASSSGAEQYF. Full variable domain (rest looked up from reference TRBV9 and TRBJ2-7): DSGVTQTPKHLITATGQRVTLRCSPRSGDLSVYWYQQSLDQGLQFLIQYYNGEERAKGNILERFSAQQFPDLHSELNLSSLELGDSALYFCASSSGAEQYFGPGTRLTVT.

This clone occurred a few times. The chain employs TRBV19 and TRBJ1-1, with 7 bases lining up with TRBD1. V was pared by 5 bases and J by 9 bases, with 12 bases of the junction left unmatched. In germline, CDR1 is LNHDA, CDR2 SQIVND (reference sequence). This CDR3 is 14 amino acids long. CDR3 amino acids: CASSPPDRVGQAFF. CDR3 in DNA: TGTGCCAGTAGTCCCCCAGACAGGGTCGGTCAAGCTTTCTTT.

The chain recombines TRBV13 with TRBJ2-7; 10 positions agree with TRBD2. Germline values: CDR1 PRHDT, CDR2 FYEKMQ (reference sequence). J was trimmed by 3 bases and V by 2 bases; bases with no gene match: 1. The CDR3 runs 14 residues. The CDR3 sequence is CASSLRLAGYEQYF. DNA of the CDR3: TGTGCCAGCAGCTTAAGACTAGCGGGCTACGAGCAGTACTTC.

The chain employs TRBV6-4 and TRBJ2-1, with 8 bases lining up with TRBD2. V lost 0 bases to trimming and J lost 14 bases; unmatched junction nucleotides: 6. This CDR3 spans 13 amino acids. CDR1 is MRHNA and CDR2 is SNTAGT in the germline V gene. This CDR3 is CASSDSETSEKFF. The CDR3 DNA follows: TGTGCCAGCAGTGACTCCGAGACTAGCGAAAAGTTCTTC.

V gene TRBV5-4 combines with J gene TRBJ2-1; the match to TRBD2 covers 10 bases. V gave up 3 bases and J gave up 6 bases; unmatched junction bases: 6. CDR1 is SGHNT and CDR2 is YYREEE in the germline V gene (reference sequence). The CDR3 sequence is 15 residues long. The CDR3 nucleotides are TGTGCCAGCAGCTCGGAGCCTAGCGGGAGCAATGAGCAGTTCTTC. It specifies CASSSEPSGSNEQFF.

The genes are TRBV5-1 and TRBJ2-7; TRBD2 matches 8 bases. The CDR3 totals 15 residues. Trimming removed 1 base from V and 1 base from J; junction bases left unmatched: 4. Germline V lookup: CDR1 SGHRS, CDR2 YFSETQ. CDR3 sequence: CASSLISGRSYEQYF. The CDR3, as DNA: TGCGCCAGCAGCTTGATAAGCGGGAGATCCTACGAGCAGTACTTC.

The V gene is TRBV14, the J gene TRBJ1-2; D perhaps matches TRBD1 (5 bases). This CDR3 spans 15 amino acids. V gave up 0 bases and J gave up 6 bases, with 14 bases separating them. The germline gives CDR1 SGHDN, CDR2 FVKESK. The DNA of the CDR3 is TGTGCCAGCAGCCAAGATACCCCAGGGATCAATGGCTACACCTTC. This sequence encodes CASSQDTPGINGYTF.

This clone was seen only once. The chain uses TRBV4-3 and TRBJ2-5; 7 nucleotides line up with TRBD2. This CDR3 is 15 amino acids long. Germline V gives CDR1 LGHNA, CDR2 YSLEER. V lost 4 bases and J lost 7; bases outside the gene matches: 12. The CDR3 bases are TGCGCCAGCAGCCCATCCCTAGGGGAGCGGGGGACCCAGTACTTC. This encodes CASSPSLGERGTQYF.

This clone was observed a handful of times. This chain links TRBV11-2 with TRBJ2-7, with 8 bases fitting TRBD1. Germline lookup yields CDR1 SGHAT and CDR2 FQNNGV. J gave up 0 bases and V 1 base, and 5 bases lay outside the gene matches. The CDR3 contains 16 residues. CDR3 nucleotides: TGTGCCAGCAGCTTAGGTCCGGGACAGGCCTCCTACGAGCAGTACTTC. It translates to CASSLGPGQASYEQYF.

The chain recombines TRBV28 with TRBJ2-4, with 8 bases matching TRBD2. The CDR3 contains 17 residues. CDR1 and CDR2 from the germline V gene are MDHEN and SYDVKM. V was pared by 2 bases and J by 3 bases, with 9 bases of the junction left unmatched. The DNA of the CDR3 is TGTGCCAGCAGTTTACCCGGGAGGGCCCAGGGCAAAAACATTCAGTACTTC. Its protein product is CASSLPGRAQGKNIQYF.

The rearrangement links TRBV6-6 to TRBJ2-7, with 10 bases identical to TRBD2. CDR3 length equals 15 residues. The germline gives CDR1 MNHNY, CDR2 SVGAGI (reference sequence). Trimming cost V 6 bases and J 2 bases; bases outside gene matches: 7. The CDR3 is CASSRYGTSAYEQYF. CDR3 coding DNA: TGTGCCAGCAGCCGTTACGGGACTAGCGCCTACGAGCAGTACTTC.

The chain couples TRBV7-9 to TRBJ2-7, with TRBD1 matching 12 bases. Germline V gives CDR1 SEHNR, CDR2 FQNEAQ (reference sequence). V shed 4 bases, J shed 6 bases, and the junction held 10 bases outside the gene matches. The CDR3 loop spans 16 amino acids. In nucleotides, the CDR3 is TGTGCCAGCAGCTATACGGGACAGGGGGCGGGGGGCGAGCAGTACTTC. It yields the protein CASSYTGQGAGGEQYF.

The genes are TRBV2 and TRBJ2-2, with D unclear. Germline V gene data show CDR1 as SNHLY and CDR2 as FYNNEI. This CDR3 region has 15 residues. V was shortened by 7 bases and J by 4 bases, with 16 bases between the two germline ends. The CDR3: CASTRISSLTGELFF. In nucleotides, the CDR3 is TGTGCCAGCACTAGGATTTCCTCCCTCACCGGGGAGCTGTTTTTT.

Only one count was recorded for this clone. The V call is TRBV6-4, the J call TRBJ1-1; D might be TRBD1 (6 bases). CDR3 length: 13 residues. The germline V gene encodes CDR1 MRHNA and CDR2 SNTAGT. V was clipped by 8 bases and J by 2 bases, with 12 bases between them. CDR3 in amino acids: CASAEGVNTEAFF. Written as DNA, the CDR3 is TGTGCCAGCGCCGAGGGGGTTAACACTGAAGCTTTCTTT.

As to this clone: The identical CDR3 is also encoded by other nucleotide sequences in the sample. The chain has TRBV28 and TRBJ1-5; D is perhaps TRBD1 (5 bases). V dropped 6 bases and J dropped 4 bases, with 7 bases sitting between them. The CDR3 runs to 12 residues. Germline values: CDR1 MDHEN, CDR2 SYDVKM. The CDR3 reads CASRAGNQPQHF. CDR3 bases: TGTGCCAGCAGAGCAGGGAATCAGCCCCAGCATTTT.

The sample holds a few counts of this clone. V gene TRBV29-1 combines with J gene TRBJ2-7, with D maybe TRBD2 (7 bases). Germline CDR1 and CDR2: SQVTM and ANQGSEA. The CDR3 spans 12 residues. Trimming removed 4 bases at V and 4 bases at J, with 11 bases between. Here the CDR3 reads CSVAGGPYEQYF. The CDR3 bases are TGCAGCGTTGCGGGGGGCCCGTACGAGCAGTACTTC.

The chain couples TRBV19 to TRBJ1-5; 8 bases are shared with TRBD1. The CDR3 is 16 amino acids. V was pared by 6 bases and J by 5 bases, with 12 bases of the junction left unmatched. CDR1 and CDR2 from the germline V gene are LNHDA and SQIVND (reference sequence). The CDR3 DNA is TGTGCCAGTAGCACTTTAACGACAGGGGCCGATCAGCCCCAGCATTTT. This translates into CASSTLTTGADQPQHF.